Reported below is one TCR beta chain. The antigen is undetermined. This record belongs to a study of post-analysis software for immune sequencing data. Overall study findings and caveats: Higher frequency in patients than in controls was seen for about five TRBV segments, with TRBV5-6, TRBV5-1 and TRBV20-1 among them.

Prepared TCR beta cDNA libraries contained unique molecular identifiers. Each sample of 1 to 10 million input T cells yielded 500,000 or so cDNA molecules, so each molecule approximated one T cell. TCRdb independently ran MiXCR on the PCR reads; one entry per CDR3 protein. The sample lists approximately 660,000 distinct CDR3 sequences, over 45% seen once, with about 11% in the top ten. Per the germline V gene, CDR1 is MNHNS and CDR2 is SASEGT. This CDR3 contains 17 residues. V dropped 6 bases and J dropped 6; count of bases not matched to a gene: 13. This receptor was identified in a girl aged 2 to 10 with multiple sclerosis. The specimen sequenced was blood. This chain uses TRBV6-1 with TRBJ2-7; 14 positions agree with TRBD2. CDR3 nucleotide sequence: TGTGCCAGCAGGGGGGGGACTAGCGGGAGAGAAAGGGGCGAGCAGTACTTC. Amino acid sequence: CASRGGTSGRERGEQYF.